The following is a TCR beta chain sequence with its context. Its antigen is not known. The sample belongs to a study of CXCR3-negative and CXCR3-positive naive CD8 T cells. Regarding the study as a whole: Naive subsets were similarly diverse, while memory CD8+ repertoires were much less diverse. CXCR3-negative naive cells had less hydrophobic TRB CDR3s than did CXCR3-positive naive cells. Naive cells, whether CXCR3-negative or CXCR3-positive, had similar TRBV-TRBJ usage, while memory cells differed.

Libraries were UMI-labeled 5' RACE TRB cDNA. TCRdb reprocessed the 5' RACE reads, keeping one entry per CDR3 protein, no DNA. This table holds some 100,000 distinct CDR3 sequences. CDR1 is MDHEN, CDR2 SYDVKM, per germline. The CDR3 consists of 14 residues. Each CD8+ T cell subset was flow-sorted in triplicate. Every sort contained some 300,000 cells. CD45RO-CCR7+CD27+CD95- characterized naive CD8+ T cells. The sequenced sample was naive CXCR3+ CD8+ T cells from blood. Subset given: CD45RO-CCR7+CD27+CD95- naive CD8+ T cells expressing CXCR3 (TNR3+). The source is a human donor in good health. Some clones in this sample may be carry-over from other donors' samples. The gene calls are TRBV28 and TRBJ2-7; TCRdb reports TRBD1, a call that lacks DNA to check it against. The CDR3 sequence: CASSLRQGGHEQYF.